What follows are 31 T cell receptor beta chains derived from one specimen sequenced in a study of T cells expressing NK-cell markers. With the 5' RACE reads reprocessed, TCRdb shows one record per CDR3 protein and no DNA. The sample is made up of roughly 160,000 distinct CDR3 sequences, and the top ten hold around 18% of it. Sample: blood T cells: a sorted CD56 or NKG2C T cell subset, CD4+ or CD8+ T cells, or bulk PBMC T cells (not recorded which). The origin of the receptors is a woman aged 18-70 years in good health.

This chain uses TRBV2 with TRBJ2-1. CDR1 is SNHLY and CDR2 is FYNNEI in the germline V gene. The CDR3 runs 13 residues. The chain's CDR3 is CASNRDLYNEQFF.

V gene TRBV5-1 combines with J gene TRBJ2-2; with no DNA, the TCRdb D assignment of TRBD2 cannot be verified. Germline V CDR1 and CDR2: SGHRS, YFSETQ. The CDR3 sequence is 18 residues long. CDR3 in amino acids: CASSLTTSGGPNTGELFF.

The V and J genes are TRBV20-1 and TRBJ2-3; with no DNA, the TCRdb D assignment of TRBD1 cannot be verified. CDR1 and CDR2 (germline): DFQATT, SNEGSKA (reference sequence). This CDR3 spans 14 amino acids. The CDR3 sequence is CSARDRTGPDTQYF.

V is TRBV4-2 and J is TRBJ1-1. This CDR3 spans 14 amino acids. In germline, CDR1 is LGHNA, CDR2 YNFKEQ. The CDR3: CASSQDRQLTEAFF.

This chain connects TRBV5-6 to TRBJ2-7; as DNA is missing, the TRBD2 call by TCRdb cannot be tested. This CDR3 has 14 amino acids. Germline lookup yields CDR1 SGHDT and CDR2 YYEEEE. The CDR3 loop is CASSRRDYSYEQYF.

V and J are TRBV4-1 and TRBJ2-1; TCRdb indicates TRBD1, and absent DNA this call remains unverified. Germline CDR1 and CDR2: MGHRA and YSYEKL. This CDR3 is built from 19 residues. This chain's CDR3 is CASSFRDRGPGLVDNEQFF.

The chain couples TRBV7-2 to TRBJ2-3. Germline V CDR1 and CDR2: SGHTA, FQGNSA. The CDR3 has 15 residues. The CDR3 is CASSLVLESVDTQYF.

The chain uses TRBV18 and TRBJ2-5; as DNA is missing, the TRBD1 call by TCRdb cannot be tested. Germline CDR1 KGHSH, CDR2 LQKENI. The CDR3 has 12 amino acids. This CDR3 is CASSPREETQYF.

The chain is built from TRBV11-2 and TRBJ2-7; no DNA is available, so the TRBD2 call from TCRdb remains unchecked. CDR3 length equals 15 residues. CDR1 SGHAT and CDR2 FQNNGV come from the germline V gene. CDR3 region: CASSFDLAGGREQYF.

This chain connects TRBV4-1 to TRBJ2-4; TCRdb names TRBD1, which stays unverified in the absence of DNA. Germline CDR1 is MGHRA and CDR2 is YSYEKL. This CDR3 contains 15 residues. CDR3 amino acids: CASSLNRAGGNIQYF.

V is TRBV3-1 and J is TRBJ1-5. Germline V gene data show CDR1 as LGHDT and CDR2 as YNNKEL (reference sequence). The CDR3 consists of 16 residues. Here the CDR3 reads CASSPGTTGANQPQHF.

V gene TRBV24-1 combines with J gene TRBJ2-1; without DNA, the TCRdb call of TRBD1 cannot be checked. CDR1 and CDR2 from the germline V gene are KGHDR and SFDVKD. CDR3 size: 14 residues. The CDR3: CATSDPKTATGSLF.

The chain uses TRBV10-3 and TRBJ2-1; TCRdb's D call of TRBD2 is untestable without DNA. Germline V lookup: CDR1 ENHRY, CDR2 SYGVKD. The CDR3 is 15 residues long. The CDR3 is CAISAGRFNYNEQFF.

J is TRBJ2-1 and V is TRBV7-3; lacking DNA, the TRBD1 call made by TCRdb goes unchecked. This CDR3 has 17 amino acids. Germline V lookup: CDR1 SGHTA, CDR2 FQGTGA. CDR3 region: CASSLTGTGGPYNEQFF.

The rearrangement links TRBV2 to TRBJ1-4; the D call from TCRdb, TRBD1, cannot be confirmed without DNA. The CDR3 sequence is 12 residues long. Germline V gene data show CDR1 as SNHLY and CDR2 as FYNNEI. CDR3 residues: CASRSGGEKLFF.

This chain links TRBV20-1 with TRBJ1-2; absent DNA, TCRdb's TRBD1 call cannot be checked. Germline loops: CDR1 DFQATT, CDR2 SNEGSKA (reference sequence). The CDR3 spans 15 residues. The CDR3 sequence is CSARDRDSFNYGYTF.

This chain uses TRBV5-1 with TRBJ2-1; TCRdb designates TRBD1, a call that cannot be tested without DNA. Per the germline V gene, CDR1 is SGHRS and CDR2 is YFSETQ. There are 16 residues in the CDR3. The CDR3 loop reads CASSWGRGGGKNEQFF.

The chain combines TRBV12-5 with TRBJ2-1; checking the TCRdb D call of TRBD2 is not possible without DNA. This CDR3 has 15 residues. Germline V CDR1 and CDR2: LGHNT, FRNRAP. This CDR3 is CASGLVLAGVNEQFF. Supplemented by reference TRBV12-5 and TRBJ2-1, the full variable domain reads DARVTQTPRHKVTEMGQEVTMRCQPILGHNTVFWYRQTMMQGLELLAYFRNRAPLDDSGMPKDRFSAEMPDATLATLKIQPSEPRDSAVYFCASGLVLAGVNEQFFGPGTRLTVL.

The rearrangement joins TRBV9 to TRBJ2-7; the TCRdb call, TRBD2, lacks DNA for checking. CDR3 length equals 14 residues. CDR1 and CDR2 (germline): SGDLS, YYNGEE. CDR3 amino acids: CASSARLAGGEQYF.

The rearrangement uses TRBV5-1 and TRBJ2-7; as DNA is missing, the TRBD1 call by TCRdb cannot be tested. The CDR3 extends over 13 amino acids. Germline V gene lookup returns CDR1 SGHRS and CDR2 YFSETQ. The CDR3 loop is CASSDPGSREQYF.

The chain employs TRBV5-1 and TRBJ2-7; TCRdb proposes TRBD2, but this gene call is untestable without DNA. Germline CDR1 and CDR2: SGHRS and YFSETQ. This CDR3 has 15 residues. CDR3: CASSLGSGNGLEQYF. Supplemented by reference TRBV5-1 and TRBJ2-7, the full variable domain reads KAGVTQTPRYLIKTRGQQVTLSCSPISGHRSVSWYQQTPGQGLQFLFEYFSETQRNKGNFPGRFSGRQFSNSRSEMNVSTLELGDSALYLCASSLGSGNGLEQYFGPGTRLTVT.

The gene calls are TRBV28 and TRBJ2-7; TCRdb's D gene call, TRBD1, goes unchecked for lack of DNA. The CDR3 sequence is 13 residues long. Germline CDR1 and CDR2: MDHEN and SYDVKM. The CDR3 spells CASVQSGGYEQYF. Full variable domain (rest looked up from reference TRBV28 and TRBJ2-7): DVKVTQSSRYLVKRTGEKVFLECVQDMDHENMFWYRQDPGLGLRLIYFSYDVKMKEKGDIPEGYSVSREKKERFSLILESASTNQTSMYLCASVQSGGYEQYFGPGTRLTVT.

The genes are TRBV3-1 and TRBJ2-7; TCRdb returns TRBD1, unconfirmable since there is no DNA. There are 16 residues in the CDR3. CDR1 and CDR2 (germline): LGHDT, YNNKEL (reference sequence). The chain's CDR3 is CASSSSGSGGYYEQYF.

The chain recombines TRBV10-3 with TRBJ2-7. Germline lookup yields CDR1 ENHRY and CDR2 SYGVKD. The CDR3 covers 14 residues. The CDR3 loop reads CAISGQGNSYEQYF.

The V gene is TRBV18, the J gene TRBJ2-1. Germline CDR1 is KGHSH and CDR2 is LQKENI. This CDR3 has 15 amino acids. CDR3 protein: CASSPPLRNYNEQFF. The complete variable domain, with remaining parts taken from reference TRBV18 and TRBJ2-1, reads NAGVMQNPRHLVRRRGQEARLRCSPMKGHSHVYWYRQLPEEGLKFMVYLQKENIIDESGMPKERFSAEFPKEGPSILRIQQVVRGDSAAYFCASSPPLRNYNEQFFGPGTRLTVL.

J is TRBJ1-2 and V is TRBV16; TCRdb indicates TRBD1, and absent DNA this call remains unverified. There are 14 residues in the CDR3. Germline V gene data show CDR1 as KGHSY and CDR2 as FQNENV. The CDR3 sequence is CASSLGTGRYGYTF.

The V gene is TRBV7-2, the J gene TRBJ2-1; without DNA, the TCRdb call of TRBD2 cannot be checked. The CDR3 spans 13 residues. Per germline, CDR1 SGHTA and CDR2 FQGNSA. CDR3 loop: CASSLARDSQQFF.

The V and J genes are TRBV30 and TRBJ2-7; checking the TCRdb D call of TRBD2 is not possible without DNA. This CDR3 comprises 13 residues. CDR1 and CDR2 from the germline V gene are GTSNPN and SVGIG (reference sequence). The CDR3: CAWTRGGDREQYF. The full variable domain, completed using reference TRBV30 and TRBJ2-7, is SQTIHQWPATLVQPVGSPLSLECTVEGTSNPNLYWYRQAAGRGLQLLFYSVGIGQISSEVPQNLSASRPQDRQFILSSKKLLLSDSGFYLCAWTRGGDREQYFGPGTRLTVT.

This chain uses TRBV29-1 with TRBJ1-4. CDR3 length: 13 amino acids. Per the germline V gene, CDR1 is SQVTM and CDR2 is ANQGSEA. CDR3 amino acids: CSVLLATNEKLFF.

The rearrangement uses TRBV5-1 and TRBJ2-3. CDR3 length: 14 residues. Germline V CDR1 and CDR2: SGHRS, YFSETQ. CDR3 loop: CASSLRLIGDTQYF.

The rearrangement links TRBV10-3 to TRBJ1-2; checking the TCRdb D call of TRBD1 is not possible without DNA. Germline CDR1 is ENHRY and CDR2 is SYGVKD. CDR3 size: 12 residues. The CDR3 is CASSSGGGGYTF.